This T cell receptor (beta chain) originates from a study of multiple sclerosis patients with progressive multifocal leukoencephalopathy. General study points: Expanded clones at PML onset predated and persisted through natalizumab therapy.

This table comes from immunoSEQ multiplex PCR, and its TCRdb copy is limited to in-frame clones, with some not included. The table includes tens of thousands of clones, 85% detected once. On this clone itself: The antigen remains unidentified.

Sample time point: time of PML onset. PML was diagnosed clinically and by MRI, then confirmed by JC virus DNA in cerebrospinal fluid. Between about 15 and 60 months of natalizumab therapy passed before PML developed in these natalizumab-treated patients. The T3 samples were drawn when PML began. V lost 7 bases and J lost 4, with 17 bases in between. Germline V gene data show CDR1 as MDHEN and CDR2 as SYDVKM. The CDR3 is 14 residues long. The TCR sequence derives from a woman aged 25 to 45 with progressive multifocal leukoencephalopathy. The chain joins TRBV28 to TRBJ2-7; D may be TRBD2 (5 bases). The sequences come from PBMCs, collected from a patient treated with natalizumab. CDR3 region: CASTGIGNEYEQYF. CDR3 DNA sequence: TGTGCCAGCACCGGTATCGGGAATGAGTACGAGCAGTACTTC. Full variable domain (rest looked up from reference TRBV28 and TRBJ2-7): DVKVTQSSRYLVKRTGEKVFLECVQDMDHENMFWYRQDPGLGLRLIYFSYDVKMKEKGDIPEGYSVSREKKERFSLILESASTNQTSMYLCASTGIGNEYEQYFGPGTRLTVT.